This T cell receptor (beta chain) was documented in a study of OX40 agonist ivuxolimab in advanced cancers. Study background: Prior anti-PD-1, anti-PD-L1 or anti-CTLA-4 therapy was allowed; approximately 40% had some. Overall study findings and caveats: With doses of 0.1-3.0 mg/kg, partial responders showed among the lowest clonal expansion. CD4+ and CD8+ blood T cells expanded clonally by week 6 at 0.1 to 3.0 mg/kg.

Produced via immunoSEQ multiplex PCR; TCRdb's table is partial and in-frame only. The sample consists of about 72,000 clones, approximately 92% of them appearing once. On this clone itself: Its antigen is still unknown.

This CDR3 comprises 13 residues. Trimming removed 2 bases at V and 8 bases at J, with 12 bases between. From germline, CDR1 is SGHDT and CDR2 YYEEEE. The specimen was CD4+ or CD8+ T cells sorted from blood, collected in a trial of the OX40 agonist ivuxolimab. The origin of this receptor is an adult with an advanced solid tumor such as melanoma, head and neck, liver or kidney cancer. V and J are TRBV5-6 and TRBJ2-3; unclear D gene. CDR3 sequence (DNA): TGTGCCAGCAGCTTAATATCCCTTGGTACGCAGTATTTT. Protein product: CASSLISLGTQYF.